The clone carrying this T cell receptor beta chain showed up many times. Its cognate antigen is unknown. Each cDNA molecule carried a unique molecular identifier. TCRdb reprocessed the 5' RACE reads with MiXCR, giving one entry per CDR3 protein. The table lists 24,000 or so distinct CDR3 sequences, 4.5% to 7% of them singletons. The sample originates from a study of early T cells in non-severe SARS-CoV-2 infection. Overall study: From unsorted whole blood, bulk RNA was sequenced, and the chains remained unpaired. Study-level results: VDJdb-based annotation leaned toward anti-spike CD8 responses and missed private and CD4 specificities.

With V trimmed by 7 bases and J by 1 base, 6 bases remained unmatched. The CDR3 loop spans 15 amino acids. Germline V lookup: CDR1 SGHAT, CDR2 FQNNGV. The gene calls are TRBV11-2 and TRBJ2-5, with 10 positions matching TRBD2. This receptor was taken from an adult who was a healthcare worker with PCR-confirmed SARS-CoV-2 infection or an uninfected control (not recorded which). The sample comprised whole blood. CDR3 loop: CASTISGGPQETQYF. The DNA for the CDR3 is TGTGCCAGCACCATTAGCGGGGGGCCCCAAGAGACCCAGTACTTC.